This T cell receptor (beta chain) was profiled in a study of molecular identifiers for immune sequencing clone quantification. Library preparation followed earlier protocols using designated TCR primers. TCRdb re-called the PCR reads through MiXCR, storing one row per CDR3 protein. Of 88,000 or so distinct CDR3 sequences listed, 20% to 25% were seen once; the top ten hold 1% to 1.2%. Whole-study results and caveats: Jurkat TCR RNA spiked in from one cell reportedly remained identifiable amid one million naive cells.

This clonotype showed up many times. Its specificity is not known. Naive CD8 libraries were made from about 20,000 to 1,000,000 sorted cells, and they used 10%, 30% or 50% RNA. Sorting recovered naive CD8 T cells on a CD8+CD4-CCR7+CD45RA+ profile. Trimming at V came to 2 bases and at J to 5 bases, leaving 9 bases not matched to a gene. This CDR3 has 16 amino acids. Germline V gives CDR1 MDHEN, CDR2 SYDVKM. J is TRBJ2-5 and V is TRBV28, with 9 bases lining up with TRBD2. The clonotype was recovered from a human donor in good health. Some libraries in this study had Jurkat cell RNA spiked in. The material sequenced was naive CD8+ T cells from blood, with Jurkat cell RNA spiked in. Subset reported: FACS-sorted CD8+CD4-CCR7+CD45RA+ naive T cells. The chain's CDR3 is CASSLGTGTSTETQYF. The DNA of the CDR3 is TGTGCCAGCAGTTTAGGCACCGGGACTAGCACGGAGACCCAGTACTTC.